The clone carrying this TCR beta chain came up many times. This entry comes from a study of T cells in Graves' hyperthyroidism and ophthalmopathy. Study-level information: Any treatment followed the collection of peripheral blood at initial diagnosis.

RNA transcripts gave rise to amplified TCR beta CDR3 regions. The HTBI primer set was used in a first-round RT-PCR of the TCR CDR3. TCRdb ran MiXCR on the multiplex PCR reads and lists one entry per CDR3 protein. The table includes around 300,000 distinct CDR3 sequences, less than 20% detected once. The CDR3 totals 14 residues. The germline V gene encodes CDR1 SGHVS and CDR2 FQNEAQ. Trimming removed 5 bases from V and 5 bases from J; junction bases left unmatched: 7. The TCR originated in a man in his fifties with Graves' ophthalmopathy. The specimen sequenced was blood. The chain is built from TRBV7-8 and TRBJ2-7, with 9 positions matching TRBD1. CDR3 in amino acids: CASSPGQGRDEQYF. In DNA, the CDR3 is TGTGCCAGCAGCCCAGGACAGGGGAGAGACGAGCAGTACTTC.